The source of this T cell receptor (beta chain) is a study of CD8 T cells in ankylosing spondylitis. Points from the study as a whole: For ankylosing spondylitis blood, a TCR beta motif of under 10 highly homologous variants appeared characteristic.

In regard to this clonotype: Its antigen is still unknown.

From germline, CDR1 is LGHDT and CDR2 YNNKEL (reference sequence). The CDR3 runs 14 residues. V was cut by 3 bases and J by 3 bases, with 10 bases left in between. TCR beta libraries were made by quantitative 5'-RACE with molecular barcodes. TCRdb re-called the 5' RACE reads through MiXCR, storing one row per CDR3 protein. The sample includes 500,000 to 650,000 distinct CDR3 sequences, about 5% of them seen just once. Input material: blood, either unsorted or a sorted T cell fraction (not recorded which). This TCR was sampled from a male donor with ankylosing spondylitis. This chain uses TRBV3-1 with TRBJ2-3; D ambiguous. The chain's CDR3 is CASSHRIQTDTQYF. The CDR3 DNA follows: TGTGCCAGCAGCCACCGGATTCAGACAGATACGCAGTATTTT.